This T cell receptor (beta chain) was profiled in a study of blood T cell repertoires in COVID-19. Study at large: There were acute and convalescent COVID-19 samples, and they came from the United States, Italy and Spain. PBMCs, B-cell-depleted T cells, or T cells provided the cDNA or gDNA that made up the material.

This CDR3 is 15 amino acids long. The V gene's germline CDR1 is LNHDA and CDR2 SQIVND (reference sequence). The V and J ends lost 6 bases and 4 bases, in that order; junction bases with no gene match: 6. Authors' methods: Estimated nucleated cell counts came from reference gene primer amplification. This table comes from immunoSEQ multiplex PCR, and its TCRdb copy is limited to in-frame clones, with some not included. V and J calls and clone size are given by that table; D and trimming were obtained from the DNA. The table lists about 160,000 clones, roughly nine tenths of them singletons, with more than 3% in the top ten.

This TCR derives from a woman aged 70-85 years with acute or convalescent COVID-19. Sequencing input: peripheral blood. The genes are TRBV19 and TRBJ2-1, with 10 bases aligning to TRBD2. The CDR3 reads CASRNSGRKYNEQFF. CDR3 sequence (DNA): TGTGCCAGTAGGAATAGCGGGAGGAAATACAATGAGCAGTTCTTC. Combining the CDR3 with reference TRBV19 and TRBJ2-1 gives the whole variable domain DGGITQSPKYLFRKEGQNVTLSCEQNLNHDAMYWYRQDPGQGLRLIYYSQIVNDFQKGDIAEGYSVSREKKESFPLTVTSAQKNPTAFYLCASRNSGRKYNEQFFGPGTRLTVL.